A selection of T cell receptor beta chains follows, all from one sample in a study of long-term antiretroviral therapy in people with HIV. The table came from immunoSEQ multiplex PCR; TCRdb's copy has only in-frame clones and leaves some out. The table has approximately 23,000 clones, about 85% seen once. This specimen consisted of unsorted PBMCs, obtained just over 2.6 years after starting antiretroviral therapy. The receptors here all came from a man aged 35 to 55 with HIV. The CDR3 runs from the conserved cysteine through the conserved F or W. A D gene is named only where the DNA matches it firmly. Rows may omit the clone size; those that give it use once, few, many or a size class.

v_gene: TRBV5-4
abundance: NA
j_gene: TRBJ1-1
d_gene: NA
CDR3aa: CASSLERRRTEAFF
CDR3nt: TGTGCCAGCAGCTTGGAGAGGAGACGGACTGAAGCTTTCTTT

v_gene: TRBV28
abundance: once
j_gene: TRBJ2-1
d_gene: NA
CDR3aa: CASSLGSDEQFF
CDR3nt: TGTGCCAGCAGTTTAGGTAGCGATGAGCAGTTCTTC

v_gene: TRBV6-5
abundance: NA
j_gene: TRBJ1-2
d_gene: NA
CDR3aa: CASGSNYGYTF
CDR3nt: TGTGCCAGCGGATCTAACTATGGCTACACCTTC

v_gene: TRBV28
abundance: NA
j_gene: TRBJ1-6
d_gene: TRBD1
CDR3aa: CASSLQGARSPLHF
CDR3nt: TGTGCCAGCAGTTTACAGGGGGCGCGTTCACCCCTCCACTTT

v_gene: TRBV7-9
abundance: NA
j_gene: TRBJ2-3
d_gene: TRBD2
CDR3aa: CASSPISGRADTQYF
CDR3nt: TGTGCCAGCAGCCCTATTTCGGGGAGGGCAGATACGCAGTATTTT

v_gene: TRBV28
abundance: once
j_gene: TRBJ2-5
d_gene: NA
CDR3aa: CASSLRGTQYF
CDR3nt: TGTGCCAGCAGTTTGAGAGGGACCCAGTACTTC

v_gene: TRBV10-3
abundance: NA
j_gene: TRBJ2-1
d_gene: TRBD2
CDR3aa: CAISESGAGGSYNEQFF
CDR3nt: TGTGCCATCAGTGAGTCGGGAGCGGGAGGCTCCTACAATGAGCAGTTCTTC

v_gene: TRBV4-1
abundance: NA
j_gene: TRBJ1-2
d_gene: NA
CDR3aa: CASSPQVIDSRLGRYYGYTF
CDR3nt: TGCGCCAGCAGCCCACAGGTTATAGACAGTCGCCTTGGTCGTTACTATGGCTACACCTTC

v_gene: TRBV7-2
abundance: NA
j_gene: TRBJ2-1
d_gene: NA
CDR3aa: CASSVRGEQFF
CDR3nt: TGTGCCAGCAGCGTCCGGGGTGAGCAGTTCTTC

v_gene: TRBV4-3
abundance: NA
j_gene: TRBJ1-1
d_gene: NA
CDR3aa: CASSQDQAVYTEAFF
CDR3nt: TGCGCCAGCAGCCAAGATCAAGCAGTCTACACTGAAGCTTTCTTT

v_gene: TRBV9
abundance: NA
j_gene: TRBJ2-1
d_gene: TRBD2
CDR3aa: CASSVVMTSVSYNEQFF
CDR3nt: TGTGCCAGCAGCGTAGTTATGACTAGCGTGTCCTACAATGAGCAGTTCTTC

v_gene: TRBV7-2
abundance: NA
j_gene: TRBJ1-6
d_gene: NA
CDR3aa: CASSLFDSSLHF
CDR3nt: TGTGCCAGCAGCTTATTTGACAGCTCCCTCCACTTT

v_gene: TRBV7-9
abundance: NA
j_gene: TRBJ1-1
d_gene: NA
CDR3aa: CASSLHAQKEGGAFF
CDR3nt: TGTGCCAGCAGCTTACATGCACAGAAGGAGGGAGGAGCTTTCTTT

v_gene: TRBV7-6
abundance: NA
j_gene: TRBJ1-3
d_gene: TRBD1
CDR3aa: CASSLDRTGGSGNTIYF
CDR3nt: TGTGCCAGCAGCTTAGACCGGACAGGGGGCTCTGGAAACACCATATATTTT

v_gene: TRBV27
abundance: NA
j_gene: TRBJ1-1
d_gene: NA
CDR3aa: CASSLSLRGRTEAFF
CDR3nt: TGTGCCAGCAGTTTAAGTCTGCGGGGGAGGACTGAAGCTTTCTTT

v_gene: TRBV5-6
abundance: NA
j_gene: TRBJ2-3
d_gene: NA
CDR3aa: CASSLVRTTDTQYF
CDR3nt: TGTGCCAGCAGCTTGGTCAGGACTACAGATACGCAGTATTTT

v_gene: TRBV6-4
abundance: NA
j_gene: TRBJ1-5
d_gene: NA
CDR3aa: CASAGTSNQPQHF
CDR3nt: TGTGCCAGCGCCGGGACATCCAATCAGCCCCAGCATTTT

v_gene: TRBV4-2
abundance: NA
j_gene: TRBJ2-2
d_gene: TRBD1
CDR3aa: CASSQRGPVTGELFF
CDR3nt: TGTGCCAGCAGTCAAAGGGGGCCGGTAACCGGGGAGCTGTTTTTT

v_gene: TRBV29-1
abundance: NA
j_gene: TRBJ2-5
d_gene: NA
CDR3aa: CSVLREQETQYF
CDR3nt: TGCAGCGTTCTCAGGGAACAAGAGACCCAGTACTTC

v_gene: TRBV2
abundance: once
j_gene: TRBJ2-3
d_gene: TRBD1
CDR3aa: CASSGQGTDTQYF
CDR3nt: TGTGCCAGCAGTGGACAGGGGACAGATACGCAGTATTTT

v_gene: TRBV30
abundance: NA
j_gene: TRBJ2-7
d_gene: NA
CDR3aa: CAWSATSTGEQYF
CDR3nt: TGTGCCTGGAGTGCTACCTCCACGGGAGAGCAGTACTTC

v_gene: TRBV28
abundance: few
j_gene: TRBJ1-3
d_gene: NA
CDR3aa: CASNSLVGNSGNTIYF
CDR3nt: TGTGCCAGCAATTCATTAGTAGGGAACTCTGGAAACACCATATATTTT

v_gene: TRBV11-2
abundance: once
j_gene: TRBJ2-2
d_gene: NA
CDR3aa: CASSKNGELFF
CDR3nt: TGTGCCAGCAGCAAGAACGGGGAGCTGTTTTTT

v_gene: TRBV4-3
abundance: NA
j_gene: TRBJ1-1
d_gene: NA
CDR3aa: CASSLTGGDTEAFF
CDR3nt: TGCGCCAGCAGCCTGACAGGAGGGGACACTGAAGCTTTCTTT

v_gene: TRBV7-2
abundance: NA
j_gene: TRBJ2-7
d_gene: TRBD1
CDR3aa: CASSPGTGGFDEQYF
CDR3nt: TGTGCCAGCAGCCCAGGGACAGGGGGCTTCGACGAGCAGTACTTC

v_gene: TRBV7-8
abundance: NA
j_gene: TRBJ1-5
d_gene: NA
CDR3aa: CASSLGAGPNQPQHF
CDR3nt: TGTGCCAGCAGCCTGGGGGCAGGGCCCAATCAGCCCCAGCATTTT

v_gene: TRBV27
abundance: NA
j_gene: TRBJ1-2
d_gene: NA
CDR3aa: CASRLTRGDYGYTF
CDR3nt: TGTGCCAGCAGACTCACCCGCGGCGACTATGGCTACACCTTC

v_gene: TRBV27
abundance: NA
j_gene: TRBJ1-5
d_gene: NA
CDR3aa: CASSLSPQPQHF
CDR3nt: TGTGCCAGCAGTCTCTCCCCTCAGCCCCAGCATTTT

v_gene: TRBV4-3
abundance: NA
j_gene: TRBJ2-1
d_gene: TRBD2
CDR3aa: CASSPELAGSSYNEQFF
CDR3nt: TGCGCCAGCAGCCCAGAACTAGCGGGATCCTCCTACAATGAGCAGTTCTTC

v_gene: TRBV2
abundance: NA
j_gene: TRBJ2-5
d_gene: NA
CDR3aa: CASSERAGRQETQYF
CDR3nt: TGTGCCAGCAGTGAAAGGGCGGGACGCCAAGAGACCCAGTACTTC

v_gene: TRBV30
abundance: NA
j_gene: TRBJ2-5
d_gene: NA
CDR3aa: CAWNSAETQYF
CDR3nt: TGTGCCTGGAATAGCGCCGAGACCCAGTACTTC

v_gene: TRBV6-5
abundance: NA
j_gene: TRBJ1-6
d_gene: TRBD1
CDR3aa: CASSYPDRGGNSPLHF
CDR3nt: TGTGCCAGCAGTTACCCGGACAGGGGAGGGAATTCACCCCTCCACTTT

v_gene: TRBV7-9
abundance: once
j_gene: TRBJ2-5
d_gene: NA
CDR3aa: CASSSPVRQYVGETQYF
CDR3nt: TGTGCCAGCAGCTCCCCCGTGAGACAGTACGTTGGAGAGACCCAGTACTTC

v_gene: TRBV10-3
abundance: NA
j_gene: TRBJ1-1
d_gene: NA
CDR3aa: CAIRPRGGTEAFF
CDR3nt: TGTGCCATCAGGCCTCGGGGGGGCACTGAAGCTTTCTTT

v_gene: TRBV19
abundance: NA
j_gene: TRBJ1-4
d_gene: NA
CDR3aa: CACGGLGATNEKLFF
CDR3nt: TGTGCCTGTGGGGGCCTCGGTGCAACTAATGAAAAACTGTTTTTT

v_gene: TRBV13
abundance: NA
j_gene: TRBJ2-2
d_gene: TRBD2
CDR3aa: CASSLLPTIAGDNTGELFF
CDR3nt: TGTGCCAGCAGCTTACTGCCCACCATAGCGGGGGATAACACCGGGGAGCTGTTTTTT

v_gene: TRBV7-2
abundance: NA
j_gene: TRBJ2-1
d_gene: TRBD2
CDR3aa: CASSLLGSGDYNEQFF
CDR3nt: TGTGCCAGCAGCTTACTGGGTAGCGGGGATTACAATGAGCAGTTCTTC

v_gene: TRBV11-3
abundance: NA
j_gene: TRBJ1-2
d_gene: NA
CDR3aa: CASSLVGFGPCYGYTF
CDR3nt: TGTGCCAGCAGCTTAGTAGGGTTTGGGCCCTGCTATGGCTACACCTTC

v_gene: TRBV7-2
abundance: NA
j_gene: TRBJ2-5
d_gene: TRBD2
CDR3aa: CASSLVAGISETQYF
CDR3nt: TGTGCCAGCAGCTTAGTAGCGGGGATAAGTGAGACCCAGTACTTC

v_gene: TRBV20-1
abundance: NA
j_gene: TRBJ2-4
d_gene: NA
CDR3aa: CSPRGPVRIYF
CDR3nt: TGCAGCCCCCGTGGGCCGGTGAGAATATACTTC